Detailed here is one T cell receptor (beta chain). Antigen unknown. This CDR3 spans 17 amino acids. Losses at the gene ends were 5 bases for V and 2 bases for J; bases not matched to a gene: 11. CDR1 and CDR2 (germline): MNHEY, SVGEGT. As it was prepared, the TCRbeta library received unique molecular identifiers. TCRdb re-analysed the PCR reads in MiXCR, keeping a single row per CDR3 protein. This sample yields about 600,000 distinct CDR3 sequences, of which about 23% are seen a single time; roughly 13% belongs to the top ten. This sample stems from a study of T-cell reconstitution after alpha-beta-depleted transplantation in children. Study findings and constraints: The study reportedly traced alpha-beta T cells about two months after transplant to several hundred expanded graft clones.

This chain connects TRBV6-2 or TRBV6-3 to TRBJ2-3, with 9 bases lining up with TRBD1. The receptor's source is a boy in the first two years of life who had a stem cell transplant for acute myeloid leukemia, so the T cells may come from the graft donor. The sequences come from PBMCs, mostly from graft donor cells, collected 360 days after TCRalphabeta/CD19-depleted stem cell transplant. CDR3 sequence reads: CASSGSRDRASTDTQYF. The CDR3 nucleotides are TGTGCCAGCAGTGGAAGTCGGGACAGGGCCTCCACAGATACGCAGTATTTT.